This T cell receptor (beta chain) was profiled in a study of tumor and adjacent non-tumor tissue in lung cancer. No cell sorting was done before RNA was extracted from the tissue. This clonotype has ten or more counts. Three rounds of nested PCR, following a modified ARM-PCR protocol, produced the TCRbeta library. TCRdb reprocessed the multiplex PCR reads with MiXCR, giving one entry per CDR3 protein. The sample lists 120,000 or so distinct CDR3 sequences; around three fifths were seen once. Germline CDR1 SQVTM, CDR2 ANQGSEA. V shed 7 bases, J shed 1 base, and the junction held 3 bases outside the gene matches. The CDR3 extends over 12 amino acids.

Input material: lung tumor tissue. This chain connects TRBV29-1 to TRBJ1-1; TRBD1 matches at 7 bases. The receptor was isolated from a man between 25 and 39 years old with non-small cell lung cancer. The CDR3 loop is CSAAGGNTEAFF. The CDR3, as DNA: TGCAGCGCTGCAGGGGGGAACACTGAAGCTTTCTTT.